In its sample, the clone carrying this T cell receptor beta chain was seen many times. Its antigen is not known. This sample is drawn from a study of regulatory T cells in long-lasting Graves disease. In building TCR beta libraries, iRepertoire HTBI primers were used together with Arm-PCR of CDR3 regions. TCRdb re-called the multiplex PCR reads through MiXCR, storing one row per CDR3 protein. The sample has some 220,000 distinct CDR3 sequences; approximately 18% are singletons. V was shortened by 2 bases and J by 6 bases, with 11 bases between the two germline ends. The CDR3 covers 14 residues. The V gene's germline CDR1 is MNHNS and CDR2 SASEGT. Study-level points and caveats: Newly diagnosed disease favored TRBV20-1 and TRBJ2-1 over persistent disease.

Time point of the sample: newly diagnosed GD, antithyroid drugs for less than 3 months. The TCR library was prepared using RNA isolated from PBMCs. The same sample was also used in a study of T cells in Graves' hyperthyroidism and ophthalmopathy. As that study records: The HTBI set primed first-round TCR CDR3 RT-PCR.

The sequences come from peripheral blood mononuclear cells (PBMCs), collected at new diagnosis, from a patient treated with antithyroid drugs. This chain links TRBV6-1 with TRBJ2-1; weak D call: TRBD2 (5 bases). The sequence was obtained from a woman in her 30s with Graves disease. The CDR3 here is CASSELGSGNEQFF. DNA of the CDR3: TGTGCCAGCAGTGAACTGGGGAGTGGCAATGAGCAGTTCTTC.